The rows below give T cell receptor beta chains drawn from one sample of a study of blood T cells in healthy people across ages. TCRdb independently ran MiXCR on the 5' RACE reads; one entry per CDR3 protein. The table shows a few hundred thousand distinct CDR3 sequences, with 27% occurring only once. The material sequenced was blood. The origin of the receptors is a woman between 65 and 79 years old in good health. CDR3s include the opening cysteine and the closing phenylalanine or tryptophan. The order of the fields is V gene, D gene, J gene, clone size, CDR3 length, CDR3 DNA, CDR3 protein. A D gene is named only where the DNA matches it firmly. Clone size, where shown, is once, few, many, or a class for clones that have expanded.

V: TRBV5-5; D: TRBD1; J: TRBJ2-5; size: few; length: 15; DNA: TGTGCCAGCAGCTTGGACCGGGACAGATCTAGGTCCCAGTACTTC; CDR3: CASSLDRDRSRSQYF
V: TRBV5-5; D: NA; J: TRBJ1-4; size: few; length: 14; DNA: TGTGCCAGCAGCTTGTTTCTCAGGAATGAAAAACTGTTTTTT; CDR3: CASSLFLRNEKLFF
V: TRBV20-1; D: NA; J: TRBJ2-5; size: once; length: 13; DNA: TGCAGTGCGGCGGACTCCCCCCAAGAGACCCAGTACTTC; CDR3: CSAADSPQETQYF
V: TRBV29-1; D: TRBD1; J: TRBJ2-1; size: NA; length: 14; DNA: TGCAGCGTTGACAGGGGGTTCGATAAGCATGAGCAGTTCTTC; CDR3: CSVDRGFDKHEQFF
V: TRBV20-1; D: TRBD2; J: TRBJ2-5; size: few; length: 13; DNA: TGCAGTGCGACGGGACTAGCTGCAGAGACCCAGTACTTC; CDR3: CSATGLAAETQYF
V: TRBV5-4; D: TRBD1; J: TRBJ1-4; size: once; length: 17; DNA: TGTGCCAGCAGCTTGGGGATAAAGGGGGCTAAGGGTGAAAAACTGTTTTTT; CDR3: CASSLGIKGAKGEKLFF
V: TRBV7-9; D: NA; J: TRBJ1-2; size: many; length: 14; DNA: TGTGCCAGCAGCTATAACACAGGGTTGGGGGGCTACACCTTC; CDR3: CASSYNTGLGGYTF
V: TRBV7-3; D: TRBD1; J: TRBJ1-6; size: NA; length: 14; DNA: TGTGCCAGCAGCTTACAGGACAGGGGATCACCCCTCCACTTT; CDR3: CASSLQDRGSPLHF
V: TRBV9; D: TRBD1; J: TRBJ1-4; size: few; length: 15; DNA: TGTGCCAGCAGCCCAGACAGGGGGACGGATGAAAAACTGTTTTTT; CDR3: CASSPDRGTDEKLFF
V: TRBV7-3; D: NA; J: TRBJ2-2; size: NA; length: 14; DNA: TGTGCCAGCAGCTCCGGAGGTGGAAACGGGGAGCTGTTTTTT; CDR3: CASSSGGGNGELFF
V: TRBV5-1; D: TRBD1; J: TRBJ2-3; size: few; length: 16; DNA: TGCGCCAGCAGCTTTAAAAGGACAGGGATGGCAGATACGCAGTATTTT; CDR3: CASSFKRTGMADTQYF
V: TRBV4-3; D: NA; J: TRBJ2-3; size: NA; length: 15; DNA: TGCGCCAGCAGCCAAGAGAATACGAGGACAGATACGCAGTATTTT; CDR3: CASSQENTRTDTQYF
V: TRBV20-1; D: NA; J: TRBJ2-6; size: NA; length: 14; DNA: TGCAGTGCTAGTATGGGATCAGGGGCCAACGTCCTGACTTTC; CDR3: CSASMGSGANVLTF
V: TRBV12-3/TRBV12-4; D: TRBD2; J: TRBJ2-1; size: few; length: 15; DNA: TGTGCCAGCAGTCTAGCGGGGGGGCCCACCAATGAGCAGTTCTTC; CDR3: CASSLAGGPTNEQFF
V: TRBV20-1; D: NA; J: TRBJ2-7; size: few; length: 12; DNA: TGCAGTGCTATCTCACAGGGCTACGAGCAGTACTTC; CDR3: CSAISQGYEQYF
V: TRBV2; D: NA; J: TRBJ2-5; size: NA; length: 13; DNA: TGTGCCAGCTCCGGAAGGGGAGATGAGACCCAGTACTTC; CDR3: CASSGRGDETQYF
V: TRBV6-5; D: NA; J: TRBJ1-5; size: few; length: 15; DNA: TGTGCCAGCAGTTACTCCGGTGTGGGGAATCAGCCCCAGCATTTT; CDR3: CASSYSGVGNQPQHF
V: TRBV20-1; D: NA; J: TRBJ1-4; size: once; length: 14; DNA: TGCAGTGCTAGAGAGGGGGAGGCGGGAGAAAAACTGTTTTTT; CDR3: CSAREGEAGEKLFF
V: TRBV5-1; D: NA; J: TRBJ2-5; size: NA; length: 16; DNA: TGCGCCAGCAGCTTGGAGGCTGGCGGGGCAGGAGAGACCCAGTACTTC; CDR3: CASSLEAGGAGETQYF
V: TRBV12-3/TRBV12-4; D: TRBD1; J: TRBJ2-2; size: few; length: 16; DNA: TGTGCCAGCAGCTACCTGACAGGGGGCGATACCGGGGAGCTGTTTTTT; CDR3: CASSYLTGGDTGELFF
V: TRBV9; D: NA; J: TRBJ1-5; size: NA; length: 15; DNA: TGTGCCAGCACCGACTCAACAGGGAGGAATCAGCCCCAGCATTTT; CDR3: CASTDSTGRNQPQHF
V: TRBV6-1; D: TRBD1; J: TRBJ1-1; size: NA; length: 14; DNA: TGTGCCAGCAGGGACACAGGGGTGAACACTGAAGCTTTCTTT; CDR3: CASRDTGVNTEAFF
V: TRBV3-1; D: NA; J: TRBJ2-5; size: NA; length: 16; DNA: TGTGCCAGCAGCGAGAGGAGGAGGGCCCGGCAAGAGACCCAGTACTTC; CDR3: CASSERRRARQETQYF
V: TRBV7-2; D: NA; J: TRBJ1-3; size: few; length: 12; DNA: TGTGCCAGCAGCTTCCGGGGAAACACCATATATTTT; CDR3: CASSFRGNTIYF
V: TRBV5-8; D: TRBD1; J: TRBJ2-3; size: few; length: 18; DNA: TGTGCCAGCAGCAGATTTACGGGACAGGGGTTCAACACAGATACGCAGTATTTT; CDR3: CASSRFTGQGFNTDTQYF
V: TRBV29-1; D: TRBD2; J: TRBJ2-3; size: few; length: 15; DNA: TGCAGCGTTGTAGTAGCGGGGGGAAGCACAGATACGCAGTATTTT; CDR3: CSVVVAGGSTDTQYF
V: TRBV25-1; D: NA; J: TRBJ1-2; size: NA; length: 13; DNA: TGTGCCAGCAGTCAAATCTCTAAGGATAGCTACACCTTC; CDR3: CASSQISKDSYTF
V: TRBV7-9; D: NA; J: TRBJ1-2; size: NA; length: 14; DNA: TGTGCCAGCAGAGACCAGGGGATTAACTATGGCTACACCTTC; CDR3: CASRDQGINYGYTF
V: TRBV14; D: NA; J: TRBJ2-5; size: few; length: 13; DNA: TGTGCCAGCAGCCAAGACAGGGCAGGGACCCAGTACTTC; CDR3: CASSQDRAGTQYF
V: TRBV5-1; D: TRBD2; J: TRBJ2-5; size: few; length: 15; DNA: TGCGCCAGCAGCTTCCTGGCTAGCGGGGAAGAGACCCAGTACTTC; CDR3: CASSFLASGEETQYF
V: TRBV3-1; D: NA; J: TRBJ2-1; size: NA; length: 11; DNA: TGTGCCAGCAGCCAAAGCGATGAGCAGTTCTTC; CDR3: CASSQSDEQFF
V: TRBV29-1; D: NA; J: TRBJ2-5; size: NA; length: 13; DNA: TGCAGCGTGGGATCTAGAGGGGGAGAGACCCAGTACTTC; CDR3: CSVGSRGGETQYF